Shown below are 28 T cell receptor beta chains from a single sample sequenced in a study of T cells after yellow fever vaccination. TCRdb reprocessed the 5' RACE reads via MiXCR and lists one record per CDR3 protein. The table has some 340,000 distinct CDR3 sequences, about 10% seen once. Source: CD4+ T cells sorted from PBMCs, taken 45 days after the yellow fever booster vaccination. The receptor set was obtained from a man between 18 and 29 years old who received the YFV17D yellow fever vaccine.

The sample holds many counts of this clonotype. The chain carries TRBV12-3 or TRBV12-4 and TRBJ2-5, with 12 bases that match TRBD2. Trimming removed 6 bases from V and 0 bases from J; junction bases left unmatched: 2. The CDR3 length is 15 residues. The CDR3 nucleotides read TGTGCCAGCAGCCGACTAGCGGGGGACCAAGAGACCCAGTACTTC. Its translation is CASSRLAGDQETQYF.

This clonotype was observed at least ten times. The CDR3 DNA follows: TGTGCCAGCAGCGACGGACCCGGGACAGGGGGCGCAGACCCGACAGATACGCAGTATTTT. Translation: CASSDGPGTGGADPTDTQYF. This chain connects TRBV5-6 to TRBJ2-3; 12 bases line up with TRBD1. The CDR3 length is 20 residues. J lost 3 bases, V lost 4 bases, and 18 bases had no gene match. Germline V gene lookup returns CDR1 SGHDT and CDR2 YYEEEE.

This clonotype was seen a few times. This chain uses TRBV7-2 with TRBJ2-3, with 10 bases aligning to TRBD1. The CDR3 sequence is 15 residues long. CDR1 is SGHTA, CDR2 FQGNSA, per germline. The ends lost 5 bases at V and 4 bases at J; junction bases unmatched: 6. DNA for the CDR3: TGTGCCAGCAGCCCGCGGACAGGGGGGGCAGATACGCAGTATTTT. Translation gives CASSPRTGGADTQYF.

The CDR3 protein is CSARDQASTDTQYF. Here the CDR3 DNA reads TGCAGTGCCCGAGACCAGGCGAGCACAGATACGCAGTATTTT. This sequence joins TRBV20-1 and TRBJ2-3; D remains ambiguous. This CDR3 is built from 14 residues. With 6 bases removed from V and 0 bases from J, the gap between germline ends came to 13 bases. In germline, CDR1 is DFQATT, CDR2 SNEGSKA (reference sequence).

There are a few counts of this clonotype. The V call is TRBV11-2, the J call TRBJ1-6; 12 bases line up with TRBD1. Per the germline V gene, CDR1 is SGHAT and CDR2 is FQNNGV. CDR3 length: 17 residues. Germline trimming cut 5 bases from V and 10 bases from J; bases unmatched to any gene: 12. CDR3 sequence: CASSVNQGTGGRSPLHF. The CDR3, as DNA: TGTGCCAGCAGCGTAAATCAAGGGACAGGGGGCCGATCACCCCTCCACTTT.

This chain links TRBV11-2 with TRBJ2-3; D may be TRBD2 (6 bases). Looked up from germline, CDR1 is SGHAT and CDR2 is FQNNGV. The germline V and J ends were trimmed by 3 bases and 5 bases, with 21 bases remaining between them. The CDR3 runs 17 residues. CDR3 in DNA: TGTGCCAGCAGCTTGAATATACAGCCGGGAGTTGGAGATACGCAGTATTTT. This translates into CASSLNIQPGVGDTQYF.

This clonotype was found many times. The chain is built from TRBV5-1 and TRBJ1-1; the match to TRBD1 covers 9 bases. CDR1 and CDR2 from the germline V gene are SGHRS and YFSETQ. The V and J ends lost 4 bases and 4 bases, in that order; junction bases with no gene match: 5. The CDR3 has 14 residues. CDR3 amino acids: CASSLQTGGTEAFF. CDR3 bases: TGCGCCAGCAGCCTCCAGACAGGGGGCACTGAAGCTTTCTTT.

This clonotype showed up many times. V and J are TRBV4-1 and TRBJ2-1; 7 nucleotides line up with TRBD2. After removal of 0 bases from V and 7 bases from J, the junction contained 12 bases not matched to a gene. Germline V lookup: CDR1 MGHRA, CDR2 YSYEKL. CDR3 length equals 17 residues. CDR3 coding DNA: TGCGCCAGCAGCCAAGATCACGAGACTAGCCAGCGTAATGAGCAGTTCTTC. This gives the protein CASSQDHETSQRNEQFF.

This clonotype has a handful of counts. The V gene is TRBV5-1, the J gene TRBJ1-2; possible D gene TRBD1, 5 bases. The CDR3 is 14 amino acids. Deletions cut 2 bases from V and 2 bases from J, with 10 bases between. CDR1 is SGHRS, CDR2 YFSETQ, per germline. In DNA form, the CDR3 reads TGCGCCAGCAGCTTCGGGACGGAGAACTATGGCTACACCTTC. Translation: CASSFGTENYGYTF.

The chain couples TRBV29-1 to TRBJ1-6; TRBD1 aligns across 9 bases. Germline CDR1 is SQVTM and CDR2 is ANQGSEA. V shed 3 bases, J shed 7 bases, and the junction held 1 base outside the gene matches. The CDR3 length is 13 residues. The CDR3 is CSVDGTGNSPLHF. The CDR3 bases are TGCAGCGTTGACGGGACAGGGAATTCACCCCTCCACTTT. The entire variable domain, with the rest obtained from reference TRBV29-1 and TRBJ1-6, is as follows: SAVISQKPSRDICQRGTSLTIQCQVDSQVTMMFWYRQQPGQSLTLIATANQGSEATYESGFVIDKFPISRPNLTFSTLTVSNMSPEDSSIYLCSVDGTGNSPLHFGNGTRLTVT.

The chain carries TRBV6-1 and TRBJ1-5; the D is unclear. The CDR3 totals 13 residues. The germline V and J ends were trimmed by 2 bases and 6 bases, with 8 bases remaining between them. Per germline, CDR1 MNHNS and CDR2 SASEGT. Here the CDR3 DNA reads TGTGCCAGCAGTGAAAGGTGGACTCAGCCCCAGCATTTT. It yields the protein CASSERWTQPQHF.

This clonotype has a handful of counts. This rearrangement joins TRBV5-6 to TRBJ2-6, with D perhaps matching TRBD1 or TRBD2 (6 bases each). Trimming took 2 bases from V and 2 from J, leaving 11 bases between them. CDR1 and CDR2 from the germline V gene are SGHDT and YYEEEE. CDR3 length equals 16 residues. The CDR3 region has the DNA TGTGCCAGCAGCTTTTACAGGGAGGCTGGGGCCAACGTCCTGACTTTC. This translates into CASSFYREAGANVLTF.

Only a few counts were recorded for this clonotype. V usage is TRBV4-2 and J usage is TRBJ2-1; 9 nucleotides align to TRBD2. The CDR3 loop spans 15 amino acids. The V and J ends lost 0 bases and 7 bases, in that order; junction bases with no gene match: 4. Germline loops: CDR1 LGHNA, CDR2 YNFKEQ. The CDR3 reads CASSQDPTSGNEQFF. As DNA, the CDR3 is TGTGCCAGCAGCCAAGATCCGACTAGCGGTAATGAGCAGTTCTTC.

There are a few counts of this clonotype. The V gene is TRBV4-2, the J gene TRBJ1-4; D gene uncertain. The CDR3 runs 16 residues. Germline V gene data show CDR1 as LGHNA and CDR2 as YNFKEQ. V lost 5 bases and J 0 bases, leaving 13 bases between the germline ends. This CDR3 reads CASSSSWGATNEKLFF. The CDR3 nucleotides read TGTGCCAGCAGCTCCAGCTGGGGAGCAACTAATGAAAAACTGTTTTTT.

The chain combines TRBV7-8 with TRBJ1-4; D unresolved. CDR3 length equals 18 residues. CDR1 is SGHVS and CDR2 is FQNEAQ in the germline V gene. V lost 5 bases, J lost 17 bases, and 36 bases lay in between. Here the CDR3 reads CASSPAASSPLMKIRGFF. CDR3 DNA sequence: TGTGCCAGCAGCCCAGCGGCTTCCAGCCCTTTAATGAAAATCCGGGGTTTTTTT.

This clonotype was picked up a small number of times. The V and J genes are TRBV20-1 and TRBJ1-5; weak D call: TRBD1 (6 bases). CDR3 size: 15 residues. The germline V gene has CDR1 DFQATT and CDR2 SNEGSKA (reference sequence). V shed 1 base and J shed 6 bases, with 16 bases lying between them. CDR3 nucleotides: TGCAGTGCTAGAGTGGGGGGCGCAGCGGGTCAGCCCCAGCATTTT. Its protein is CSARVGGAAGQPQHF.

This clonotype has ten or more counts. The chain uses TRBV12-3 or TRBV12-4 and TRBJ2-1; TRBD1 is a possible D gene (5 bases). This CDR3 has 13 amino acids. V dropped 2 bases and J dropped 7 bases, with 9 bases sitting between them. CDR3 loop: CASSLIPGNEQFF. The CDR3 bases are TGTGCCAGCAGTTTAATTCCAGGGAATGAGCAGTTCTTC.

This clonotype was observed a single time. The rearrangement uses TRBV5-1 and TRBJ2-2; 16 bases are a match to TRBD2. Germline V gene lookup returns CDR1 SGHRS and CDR2 YFSETQ. The CDR3 spans 19 residues. V lost 4 bases and J lost 4; bases outside the gene matches: 10. The CDR3 sequence is CASSRPGLAGGLITGELFF. In DNA form, the CDR3 reads TGCGCCAGCAGCCGACCGGGACTAGCGGGGGGGCTTATCACCGGGGAGCTGTTTTTT.

The table lists this clonotype with many counts. V gene TRBV12-3 or TRBV12-4 combines with J gene TRBJ1-5, with D unclear. The CDR3 has 14 amino acids. With 6 bases removed from V and 6 bases from J, the gap between germline ends came to 15 bases. The CDR3 bases are TGTGCCAGCAGAACGGGAGTCAGCGCTCAGCCCCAGCATTTT. This gives the protein CASRTGVSAQPQHF.

This clonotype has just a few counts. The chain recombines TRBV6-5 with TRBJ2-7, with 7 positions matching TRBD2. The CDR3 covers 17 residues. Trimming removed 5 bases from V and 7 bases from J; junction bases left unmatched: 20. Germline loops: CDR1 MNHEY, CDR2 SVGAGI. The DNA of the CDR3 is TGTGCCAGCAGTAGCCGAAGGGGAGGGCCAGAGGAAAGAGAGCAGTACTTC. It codes for CASSSRRGGPEEREQYF.

V and J are TRBV7-2 and TRBJ2-5; TRBD2 might be the D (5 bases). V was cut by 3 bases and J by 5 bases, with 10 bases left in between. This CDR3 is 13 amino acids long. CDR1 is SGHTA and CDR2 is FQGNSA in the germline V gene. CDR3 coding DNA: TGTGCCAGCAGCTTCGACTATGGGGAGACCCAGTACTTC. Its protein product is CASSFDYGETQYF.

The chain is built from TRBV3-1 and TRBJ1-1; D unresolved. The V gene's germline CDR1 is LGHDT and CDR2 YNNKEL (reference sequence). The CDR3 covers 14 residues. Between the trimmed V and J ends, which lost 3 bases and 5 bases, there was a span of 13 bases. The CDR3 loop reads CASSQAGLRTEAFF. The CDR3 DNA reads as TGTGCCAGCAGCCAGGCGGGGTTGAGGACTGAAGCTTTCTTT.

This clonotype has only a few counts. The rearrangement links TRBV7-2 to TRBJ2-7; TRBD2 is a possible D gene (6 bases). Germline CDR1 SGHTA, CDR2 FQGNSA. V was cut by 2 bases and J by 0 bases, with 17 bases left in between. This CDR3 has 17 amino acids. The CDR3 sequence is CASSLPGDFPSSYEQYF. DNA for the CDR3: TGTGCCAGCAGCTTACCGGGGGACTTCCCGAGCTCCTACGAGCAGTACTTC. Supplemented by reference TRBV7-2 and TRBJ2-7, the full variable domain reads GAGVSQSPSNKVTEKGKDVELRCDPISGHTALYWYRQSLGQGLEFLIYFQGNSAPDKSGLPSDRFSAERTGGSVSTLTIQRTQQEDSAVYLCASSLPGDFPSSYEQYFGPGTRLTVT.

The V gene is TRBV6-2 or TRBV6-3, the J gene TRBJ2-2, with D possibly being TRBD2 (6 bases). The CDR3 has 14 residues. The germline CDR1 and CDR2 sequences are MNHEY and SVGEGT. Trimming removed 11 bases from V and 3 bases from J, with 16 bases in between. The CDR3 nucleotides are TGTGCCGGGGGAAGGCGGGGCGACACCGGGGAGCTGTTTTTT. Its protein product is CAGGRRGDTGELFF.

The chain is built from TRBV24-1 and TRBJ2-1, with D maybe TRBD1 (5 bases). V gave up 0 bases and J gave up 4 bases, with 9 bases separating them. Germline assignment: CDR1 KGHDR and CDR2 SFDVKD. The CDR3 sequence is 15 residues long. This CDR3 reads CATSDLSQEYNEQFF. The CDR3 DNA is TGTGCCACCAGTGATTTGTCACAGGAGTACAATGAGCAGTTCTTC.

This clonotype was counted a few times. The chain uses TRBV18 and TRBJ2-7; 12 bases are a match to TRBD1. Germline assignment: CDR1 KGHSH and CDR2 LQKENI. The ends lost 6 bases at V and 4 bases at J; junction bases unmatched: 7. The CDR3 length is 15 residues. Written as DNA, the CDR3 is TGTGCCAGCTCCCTCGGGACAGGGGGCTTTTACGAGCAGTACTTC. Translated: CASSLGTGGFYEQYF.

This clonotype occurred a few times. The genes are TRBV20-1 and TRBJ2-1; D uncertain. CDR3 length: 12 amino acids. The germline gives CDR1 DFQATT, CDR2 SNEGSKA (reference sequence). The V end was cut by 6 bases, the J end by 7 bases, with 13 bases between. The CDR3: CSASRGGNEQFF. In DNA, the CDR3 is TGCAGTGCCAGCAGAGGTGGGAATGAGCAGTTCTTC.

The V and J genes are TRBV3-1 and TRBJ1-6; 7 bases match TRBD1. The V gene's germline CDR1 is LGHDT and CDR2 YNNKEL (reference sequence). V lost 4 bases, J lost 0 bases, and 6 bases stayed unmatched. This CDR3 spans 17 amino acids. In DNA form, the CDR3 reads TGTGCCAGCAGCCGGCTACAGGGGATCTCCTATAATTCACCCCTCCACTTT. Its protein is CASSRLQGISYNSPLHF. Variable domain in full (rest from reference TRBV3-1 and TRBJ1-6): DTAVSQTPKYLVTQMGNDKSIKCEQNLGHDTMYWYKQDSKKFLKIMFSYNNKELIINETVPNRFSPKSPDKAHLNLHINSLELGDSAVYFCASSRLQGISYNSPLHFGNGTRLTVT.